The rows below give T cell receptor beta chains drawn from one sample of a study of blood T cell repertoires in COVID-19. Data came from immunoSEQ multiplex PCR; TCRdb stores just in-frame clones and leaves some out. The profile shows about 210,000 clones, about three quarters of them singletons. The specimen sequenced was peripheral blood. The receptors come from a woman between 65 and 79 years old with acute or convalescent COVID-19. Each CDR3 is given with its conserved first and last residue. D genes are given only for firm matches. The size entry is marked missing in some rows and otherwise reads once, few, many or a size class.

v_call	clone_size	j_call	d_call	cdr3_nt	cdr3_aa
TRBV30	.	TRBJ2-7	.	TGTGCCTGGAGTGTACAGAACTACGAGCAGTACTTC	CAWSVQNYEQYF
TRBV5-1	.	TRBJ2-5	TRBD1	TGCGCCAGCAGCGAGGGACAGGGGCAAGAGACCCAGTACTTC	CASSEGQGQETQYF
TRBV7-2	few	TRBJ2-7	.	TGTGCCAGCAGCTTAGGGCAGGCTAACGAGCAGTACTTC	CASSLGQANEQYF
TRBV6-5	.	TRBJ1-6	.	TGTGCCAGCAGTTACGGGGGGGTTCGGTCACCCCTCCACTTT	CASSYGGVRSPLHF
TRBV3-1/TRBV3-2	.	TRBJ2-4	TRBD2	TGTGCCAGCAGCCAAGTAACGGGAATACTAGCGGGGGTTTTTGCCAAAAACATTCAGTACTTC	CASSQVTGILAGVFAKNIQYF
TRBV6-5	.	TRBJ1-2	TRBD1	TGTGCCAGCAGTCAACAGGGGTCTAACTATGGCTACACCTTC	CASSQQGSNYGYTF
TRBV30	.	TRBJ1-1	TRBD1	TGTGCCTGTGCTCGGGACAGGGGATACACTGAAGCTTTCTTT	CACARDRGYTEAFF
TRBV29-1	.	TRBJ1-1	.	TGCAGCGTTGCCCCCCGAGTCCGGGACACTGAAGCTTTCTTT	CSVAPRVRDTEAFF
TRBV9	.	TRBJ2-1	TRBD2	TGTGCCAGCAGCCCCGGGACTAGTACGCATGAGCAGTTCTTC	CASSPGTSTHEQFF
TRBV9	.	TRBJ1-2	TRBD1	TGTGCCAGCAGCGCGGGACAGGGTTCTTATGGCTACACCTTC	CASSAGQGSYGYTF
TRBV29-1	.	TRBJ2-7	TRBD1	TGCAGCGTTGCGAGGACAGGGGCCTACGAGCAGTACTTC	CSVARTGAYEQYF
TRBV5-1	.	TRBJ1-6	.	TGCGCCAGCAGCTTGGGACAGTGGAATTCACCCCTCCACTTT	CASSLGQWNSPLHF
TRBV2	.	TRBJ1-5	.	TGTGCCAGCAGTATTGGACAGACTAATCAGCCCCAGCATTTT	CASSIGQTNQPQHF
TRBV30	.	TRBJ1-1	.	TGTGCCTGGAGGCTCAGCGGGAACACTGAAGCTTTCTTT	CAWRLSGNTEAFF
TRBV7-6	many	TRBJ2-3	TRBD2	TGTGCCAGCAGCTTACTAGCGGGGGGATCTAGCACAGATACGCAGTATTTT	CASSLLAGGSSTDTQYF
TRBV5-4	.	TRBJ1-6	.	TGTGCCAGCAGCTTGTCCGGGGTTATTTATTCACCCCTCCACTTT	CASSLSGVIYSPLHF
TRBV9	.	TRBJ1-2	TRBD1	TGTGCCAGCAGCGTAGGAAGGGGGCCAGGTGGTGGCTACACCTTC	CASSVGRGPGGGYTF
TRBV24-1	once	TRBJ2-2	.	TGTGCCACCAGTTCCGGGCCCCGAGGCACCGGGGAGTTGTTTTTT	CATSSGPRGTGELFF
TRBV5-1	.	TRBJ2-5	TRBD1	TGCGCCAGCAAAAGACAGGGCCGGGAAGAGACCCAGTACTTC	CASKRQGREETQYF
TRBV19	.	TRBJ2-1	TRBD1	TGTGCCAGTAGCGTGACAGGGAATGAGCAGTTCTTC	CASSVTGNEQFF
TRBV9	.	TRBJ1-3	.	TGTGCCAGCAGCGTCCCGGGAGGGAACACCATATATTTT	CASSVPGGNTIYF
TRBV5-1	.	TRBJ1-3	.	TGCGCCAGCAGCCTAGGCCTCCTCGGGACTGGAAACACCATATATTTT	CASSLGLLGTGNTIYF
TRBV7-2	once	TRBJ2-3	.	TGTGCCAGCAGCTTAATCATGCGGGATACGCAGTATTTT	CASSLIMRDTQYF
TRBV5-1	few	TRBJ2-7	TRBD2	TGCGCCAGCAGCTCCAACGGGGGCGGGGGGGCCTACGAGCAGTACTTC	CASSSNGGGGAYEQYF
TRBV27	.	TRBJ2-5	.	TGTGCCAGCAGTTTCAGGGGCCTACAAGAGACCCAGTACTTC	CASSFRGLQETQYF
TRBV3-1/TRBV3-2	.	TRBJ1-5	TRBD1	TGTGCCAGCAGCCAAGAAAGGGGGCTGAGCAGGGGATCGAATCAGCCCCAGCATTTT	CASSQERGLSRGSNQPQHF
TRBV7-9	.	TRBJ2-5	.	TGTGCCAGCAGCTTATTGGGGACTTGGCAAGAGATCCAGTACTTC	CASSLLGTWQEIQYF
TRBV6-2/TRBV6-3	.	TRBJ2-5	TRBD1	TGTGCCAGCAGTTACAACGACAGGGCCCAGTACTTC	CASSYNDRAQYF
TRBV5-1	once	TRBJ2-3	TRBD2	TGCGCCAGCAGCTTGAGGAGCGGGGGGCCAGATACGCAGTATTTT	CASSLRSGGPDTQYF
TRBV7-2	.	TRBJ2-3	TRBD1	TGTGCCAGCAGCTACAACGGACAGGGTGCAGATACGCAGTATTTT	CASSYNGQGADTQYF
TRBV18	.	TRBJ2-5	TRBD1	TGTGCCAGCTCACCACAGACAGGGCAGGAGACCCAGTACTTC	CASSPQTGQETQYF
TRBV7-9	.	TRBJ1-2	TRBD1	TGTGCCAGCAGCTTGGGACAGGGGTCGGCTGGCTACACCTTC	CASSLGQGSAGYTF
TRBV18	.	TRBJ1-1	TRBD1	TGTGCCAGCTCACCCTCCCAGGGGGAAACTGAAGCTTTCTTT	CASSPSQGETEAFF
TRBV10-1	.	TRBJ2-1	TRBD1	TGCGCCAGCAGCGACAGGGCACCCTACAATGAGCAGTTCTTC	CASSDRAPYNEQFF
TRBV24-1	.	TRBJ2-7	TRBD2	TGTGCCACCAGTGAGCGGGGGGGCGGATACGAGCAGTACTTC	CATSERGGGYEQYF
TRBV5-3	many	TRBJ1-2	.	TGTGCCAGAAGTTCGCACACCGACTATGGCTACACCTTC	CARSSHTDYGYTF
TRBV7-8	.	TRBJ2-2	TRBD1	TGTGCCAGCAGATTGGACAGGATCGGGGAGCTGTTTTTT	CASRLDRIGELFF
TRBV3-1/TRBV3-2	.	TRBJ1-3	.	TGTGCCAGCAGGGCCACAGGGCCTGGAAACACCATATATTTT	CASRATGPGNTIYF
TRBV5-1	.	TRBJ2-6	.	TGCGCCAGCAGCCAGACAGCGTCTGGGGCCAACGTCCTGACTTTC	CASSQTASGANVLTF
TRBV9	many	TRBJ1-6	.	TGTGCCAGCAGCCCCATGGACAGAAATACACCCCTCCACTTT	CASSPMDRNTPLHF
TRBV5-1	.	TRBJ2-3	.	TGCGCCAGTCACCGTACTAGAATCGCAGATACGCAGTATTTT	CASHRTRIADTQYF
TRBV2	.	TRBJ1-6	TRBD1	TGTGCCAGCAGGGGACAGGATAATTCACCCCTCCACTTT	CASRGQDNSPLHF
TRBV6-5	.	TRBJ1-2	.	TGTGCCAGCAGTTACAGGGAGAACTATGGCTACACCTTC	CASSYRENYGYTF
TRBV10-1	.	TRBJ2-2	TRBD2	TGCGCCAGCAGGGCCGGGAGGAATACCGGGGAGCTGTTTTTT	CASRAGRNTGELFF
TRBV7-6	.	TRBJ2-3	.	TGTGCCAGCAGCCGTCTAGTCACAGATACGCAGTATTTT	CASSRLVTDTQYF
TRBV20-1	.	TRBJ2-1	.	TGCAGTGGCCAGGGCTACAATGAGCAGTTCTTC	CSGQGYNEQFF
TRBV11-2	.	TRBJ2-1	TRBD2	TGTGCCAGCAGCTTGGCGCGGGGGGGCTTCTACAATGAGCAGTTCTTC	CASSLARGGFYNEQFF
TRBV19	.	TRBJ2-3	TRBD2	TGTGCCAGTAGTAGCAGTTCACTAGCGGGGGGATCCACAGATACGCAGTATTTT	CASSSSSLAGGSTDTQYF
TRBV21-1	.	TRBJ1-1	.	TGTGCCAGCAGCAAGTACAGGGGAAGCACTGAAGCTTTCTTT	CASSKYRGSTEAFF